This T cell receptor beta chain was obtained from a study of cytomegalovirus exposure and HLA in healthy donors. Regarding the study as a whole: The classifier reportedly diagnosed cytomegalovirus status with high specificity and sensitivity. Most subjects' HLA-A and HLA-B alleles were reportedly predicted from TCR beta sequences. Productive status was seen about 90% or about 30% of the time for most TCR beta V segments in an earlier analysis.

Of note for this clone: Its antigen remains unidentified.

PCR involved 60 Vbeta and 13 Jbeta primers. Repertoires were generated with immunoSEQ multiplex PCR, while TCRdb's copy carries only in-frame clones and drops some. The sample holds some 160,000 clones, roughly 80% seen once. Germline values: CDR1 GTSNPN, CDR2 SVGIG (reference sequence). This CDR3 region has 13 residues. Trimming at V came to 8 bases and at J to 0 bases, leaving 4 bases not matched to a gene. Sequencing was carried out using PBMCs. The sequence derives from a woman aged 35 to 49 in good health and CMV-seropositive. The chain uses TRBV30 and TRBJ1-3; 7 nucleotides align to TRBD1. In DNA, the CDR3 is TGTGCCCTTACAGGGGTCTCTGGAAACACCATATATTTT. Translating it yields CALTGVSGNTIYF.